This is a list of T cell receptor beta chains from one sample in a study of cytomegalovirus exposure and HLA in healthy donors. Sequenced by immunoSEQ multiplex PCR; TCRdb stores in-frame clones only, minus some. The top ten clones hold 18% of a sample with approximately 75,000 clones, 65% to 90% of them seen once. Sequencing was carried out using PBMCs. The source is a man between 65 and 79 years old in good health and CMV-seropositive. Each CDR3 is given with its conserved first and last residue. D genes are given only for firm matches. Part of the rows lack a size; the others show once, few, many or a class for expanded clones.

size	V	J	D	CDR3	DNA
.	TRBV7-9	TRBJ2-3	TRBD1	CASSLRGQGLTDTQYF	TGTGCCAGCAGCTTACGGGGACAGGGCCTCACAGATACGCAGTATTTT
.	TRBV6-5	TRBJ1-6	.	CASSYRVTGNSPLHF	TGTGCCAGCAGTTACCGGGTAACGGGAAATTCACCCCTCCACTTT
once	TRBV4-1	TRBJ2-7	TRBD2	CASSSSSGVPYEQYF	TGCGCCAGCAGCAGTTCTAGCGGGGTGCCCTACGAGCAGTACTTC
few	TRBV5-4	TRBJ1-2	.	CASSPSQGQGYGYTF	TGTGCCAGCAGCCCCAGTCAGGGGCAGGGATATGGCTACACCTTC
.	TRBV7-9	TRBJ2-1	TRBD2	CASSHGTSGTEQFF	TGTGCCAGCAGCCATGGGACTAGCGGGACTGAGCAGTTCTTC
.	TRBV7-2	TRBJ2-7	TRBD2	CASSPTAGGAQQYF	TGTGCCAGCAGCCCGACAGCGGGGGGAGCGCAGCAGTACTTC
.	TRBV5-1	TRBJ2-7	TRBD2	CASSRGGAIRNEQYF	TGCGCCAGCAGCAGGGGAGGGGCTATTCGGAACGAGCAGTACTTC
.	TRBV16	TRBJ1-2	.	CASSHNTANYGYTF	TGTGCCAGCAGCCACAACACCGCTAACTATGGCTACACCTTC
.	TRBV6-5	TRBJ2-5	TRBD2	CASRGLAFETQYF	TGTGCCAGCAGAGGACTAGCGTTTGAGACCCAGTACTTC
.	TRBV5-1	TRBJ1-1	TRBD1	CASSPGTGNTEASF	TGCGCCAGCAGCCCCGGGACAGGGAACACTGAAGCTTCCTTT
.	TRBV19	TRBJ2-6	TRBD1	CASSTGQAPGANVLTF	TGTGCCAGTAGTACTGGACAGGCCCCTGGGGCCAACGTCCTGACTTTC
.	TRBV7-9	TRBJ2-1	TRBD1	CASSLQGADNEQFF	TGTGCCAGCAGCTTACAGGGGGCGGACAATGAGCAGTTCTTC
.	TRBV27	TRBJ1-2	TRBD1	CASRLTGNYGYTF	TGTGCCAGCAGGTTGACAGGGAACTATGGCTACACCTTC
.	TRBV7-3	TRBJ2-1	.	CASSLNTGYNEQFF	TGTGCCAGCAGCTTAAATACAGGGTACAATGAGCAGTTCTTC
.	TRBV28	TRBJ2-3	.	CASSSGVSSTDTQYF	TGTGCCAGCAGTTCAGGGGTGTCAAGCACAGATACGCAGTATTTT
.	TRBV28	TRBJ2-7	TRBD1	CASSLTGGPVYEQYF	TGTGCCAGCAGTCTCACAGGGGGCCCCGTCTACGAGCAGTACTTC
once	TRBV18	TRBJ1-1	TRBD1	CASSHPGQANTEAFF	TGTGCCAGCTCACACCCGGGACAGGCAAACACTGAAGCTTTCTTT
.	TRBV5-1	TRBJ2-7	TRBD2	CASSLGLAGASEQYF	TGCGCCAGCAGCTTGGGACTAGCGGGAGCAAGCGAGCAGTACTTC
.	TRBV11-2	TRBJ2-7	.	CASSPFYEQYF	TGTGCCAGCAGCCCGTTTTACGAGCAGTACTTC
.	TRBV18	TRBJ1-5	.	CASSPSAAAGQNSNQPQHF	TGTGCCAGCTCACCCTCAGCCGCAGCCGGACAGAATAGCAATCAGCCCCAGCATTTT
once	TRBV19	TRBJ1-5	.	CASSKGGVSNQPQHF	TGTGCCAGTAGTAAGGGAGGGGTGAGCAATCAGCCCCAGCATTTT
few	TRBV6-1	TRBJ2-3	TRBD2	CASSGLAGGHTTDTQYF	TGTGCCAGCAGTGGACTAGCGGGGGGCCACACAACAGATACGCAGTATTTT
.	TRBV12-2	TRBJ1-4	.	CASRRWGTLNEKLFF	TGTGCAAGCCGACGCTGGGGGACACTCAATGAAAAACTGTTTTTT
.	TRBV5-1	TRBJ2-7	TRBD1	CASSLGGQGIYEQYF	TGCGCCAGCAGCTTGGGGGGACAGGGAATCTACGAGCAGTACTTC
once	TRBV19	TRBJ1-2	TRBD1	CASSADRDNYGYTF	TGTGCCAGTAGTGCCGACAGGGATAACTATGGCTACACCTTC
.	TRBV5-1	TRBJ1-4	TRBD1	CASSLGTGREKLFF	TGCGCCAGCAGCTTGGGGACAGGGCGGGAAAAACTGTTTTTT
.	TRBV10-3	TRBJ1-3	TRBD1	CAISGGGGGNTIYF	TGTGCCATCAGTGGAGGGGGCGGTGGAAACACCATATATTTT
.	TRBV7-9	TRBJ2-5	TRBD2	CASSRAGGQETQYF	TGTGCCAGCAGCCGAGCGGGAGGCCAAGAGACCCAGTACTTC
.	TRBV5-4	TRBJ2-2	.	CASSPAYAGTGELFF	TGTGCCAGCAGCCCGGCCTATGCGGGGACCGGGGAGCTGTTTTTT
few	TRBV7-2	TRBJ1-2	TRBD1	CASSPGQGGYGYTF	TGTGCCAGCAGCCCTGGACAGGGAGGATATGGCTACACCTTC
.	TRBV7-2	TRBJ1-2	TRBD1	CASSFQGADYGYTF	TGTGCCAGCAGCTTCCAGGGGGCCGATTATGGCTACACCTTC
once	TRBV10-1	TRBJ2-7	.	CASSQGARDEQYF	TGCGCCAGCAGTCAGGGCGCTCGGGACGAGCAGTACTTC
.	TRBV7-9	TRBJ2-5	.	CASAESVKTQYF	TGTGCCAGCGCCGAATCGGTGAAGACCCAGTACTTC
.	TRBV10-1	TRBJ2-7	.	CASSDTNRDEQYF	TGCGCCAGCAGTGATACAAACAGGGACGAGCAGTACTTC
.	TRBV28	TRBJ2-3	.	CASSRGKGGFTDTQYF	TGTGCCAGCAGTCGCGGGAAGGGGGGGTTTACAGATACGCAGTATTTT
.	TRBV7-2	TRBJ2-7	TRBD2	CASSKLAGGPRSYEQYF	TGTGCCAGCAGCAAACTAGCGGGGGGGCCGCGCTCCTACGAGCAGTACTTC
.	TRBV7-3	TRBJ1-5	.	CASSLDINQPQHF	TGTGCCAGCAGTTTGGACATCAATCAGCCCCAGCATTTT
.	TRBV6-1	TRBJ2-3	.	CASSDFGTPSADTQYF	TGTGCCAGCAGTGATTTCGGGACTCCTTCTGCAGATACGCAGTATTTT
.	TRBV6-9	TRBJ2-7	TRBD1	CASSWDRGYYEQYF	TGTGCCAGCAGTTGGGACAGGGGTTATTACGAGCAGTACTTC
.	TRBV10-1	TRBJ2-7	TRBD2	CASSKGTSRYEQYF	TGCGCCAGCAGTAAAGGGACTAGTCGGTACGAGCAGTACTTC
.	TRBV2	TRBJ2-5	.	CASRAQETQYF	TGTGCCAGCAGAGCCCAAGAGACCCAGTACTTC
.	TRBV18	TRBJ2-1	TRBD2	CASSPPTLAGGDEQFF	TGTGCCAGCTCACCACCGACACTAGCGGGGGGAGATGAGCAGTTCTTC
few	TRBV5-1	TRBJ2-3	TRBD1	CASSRDSSTDTQYF	TGCGCCAGCAGCCGGGACAGTAGCACAGATACGCAGTATTTT
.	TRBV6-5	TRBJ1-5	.	CASSEQGSNQPQHF	TGTGCCAGCAGTGAACAGGGTTCCAATCAGCCCCAGCATTTT
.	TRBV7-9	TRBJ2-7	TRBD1	CASTAGTGGLDEQYF	TGTGCCAGCACCGCCGGGACAGGGGGCCTCGACGAGCAGTACTTC
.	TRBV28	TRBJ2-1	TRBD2	CASRSPSGTAYNEQFF	TGTGCCAGCAGATCCCCTAGCGGGACGGCCTACAATGAGCAGTTCTTC
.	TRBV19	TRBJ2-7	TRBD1	CASSPGQGRPYEQYF	TGTGCCAGTAGTCCAGGACAGGGGCGACCCTACGAGCAGTACTTC
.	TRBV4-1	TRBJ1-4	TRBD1	CASSQTGVTEKLFF	TGCGCCAGCAGCCAGACAGGGGTAACTGAAAAACTGTTTTTT
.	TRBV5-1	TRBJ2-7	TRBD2	CASSFSGSGYEQYF	TGCGCCAGCAGCTTTAGCGGGAGTGGCTACGAGCAGTACTTC
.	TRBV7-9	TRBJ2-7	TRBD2	CASSRPGGDEQYF	TGTGCCAGCAGCCGACCGGGAGGGGACGAGCAGTACTTC
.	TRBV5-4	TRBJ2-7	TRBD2	CASSRDTSGTYEQYF	TGTGCCAGCAGCCGTGATACTAGCGGGACCTACGAGCAGTACTTC
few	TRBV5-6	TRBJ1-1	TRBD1	CASSKTGVDFF	TGTGCCAGCAGCAAGACAGGGGTTGATTTCTTT
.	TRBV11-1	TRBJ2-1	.	CASSLEAASYNEQFF	TGTGCCAGCAGCTTAGAGGCGGCCTCCTACAATGAGCAGTTCTTC
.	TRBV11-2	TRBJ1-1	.	CASSFRGDNTEAFF	TGTGCCAGCAGCTTTAGGGGCGACAACACTGAAGCTTTCTTT
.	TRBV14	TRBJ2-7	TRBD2	CASSQDTGGEQYF	TGTGCCAGCAGCCAAGATACCGGGGGGGAGCAGTACTTC
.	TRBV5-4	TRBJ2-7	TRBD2	CAAGAGASYEQYF	TGTGCAGCAGGAGCGGGGGCGTCCTACGAGCAGTACTTC
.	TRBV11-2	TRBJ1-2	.	CASSPGGAYGYTF	TGTGCCAGCAGCCCTGGGGGGGCCTATGGCTACACCTTC
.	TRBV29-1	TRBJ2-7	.	CSVVSDSLSRQYF	TGCAGCGTTGTTTCGGACAGCCTTTCGAGGCAGTACTTC
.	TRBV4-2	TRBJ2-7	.	CASSQERTEISYEQYF	TGTGCCAGCAGCCAAGAACGGACAGAGATCTCCTACGAGCAGTACTTC
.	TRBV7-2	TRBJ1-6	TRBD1	CASRGPSQGAKSPLHF	TGTGCCAGCAGAGGACCCTCACAGGGGGCAAAGTCACCCCTCCACTTT